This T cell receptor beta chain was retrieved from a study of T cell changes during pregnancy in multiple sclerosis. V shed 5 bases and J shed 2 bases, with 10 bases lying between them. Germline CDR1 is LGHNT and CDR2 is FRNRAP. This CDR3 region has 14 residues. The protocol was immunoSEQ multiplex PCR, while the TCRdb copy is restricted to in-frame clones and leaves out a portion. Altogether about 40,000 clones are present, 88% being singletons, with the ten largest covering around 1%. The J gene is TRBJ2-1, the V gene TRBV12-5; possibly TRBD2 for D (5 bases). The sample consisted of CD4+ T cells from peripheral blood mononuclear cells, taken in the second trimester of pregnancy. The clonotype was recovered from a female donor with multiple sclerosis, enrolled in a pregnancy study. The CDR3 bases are TGTGCTAGTGGTCCTTCCGGGACCTACAATGAGCAGTTCTTC. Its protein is CASGPSGTYNEQFF.